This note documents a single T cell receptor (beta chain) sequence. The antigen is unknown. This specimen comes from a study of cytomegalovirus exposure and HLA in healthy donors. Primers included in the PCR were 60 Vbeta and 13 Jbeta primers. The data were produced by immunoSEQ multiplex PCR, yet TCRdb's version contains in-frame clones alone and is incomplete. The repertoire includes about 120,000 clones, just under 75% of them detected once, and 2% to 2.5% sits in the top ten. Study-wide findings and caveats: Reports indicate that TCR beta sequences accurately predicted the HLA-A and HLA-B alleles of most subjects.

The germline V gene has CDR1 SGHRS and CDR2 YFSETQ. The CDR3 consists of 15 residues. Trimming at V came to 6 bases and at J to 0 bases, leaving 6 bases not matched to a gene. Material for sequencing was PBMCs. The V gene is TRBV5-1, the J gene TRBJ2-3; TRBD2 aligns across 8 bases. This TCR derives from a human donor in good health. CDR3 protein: CASTRAGGSTDTQYF. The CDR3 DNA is TGCGCCAGCACCCGTGCGGGGGGTAGCACAGATACGCAGTATTTT.